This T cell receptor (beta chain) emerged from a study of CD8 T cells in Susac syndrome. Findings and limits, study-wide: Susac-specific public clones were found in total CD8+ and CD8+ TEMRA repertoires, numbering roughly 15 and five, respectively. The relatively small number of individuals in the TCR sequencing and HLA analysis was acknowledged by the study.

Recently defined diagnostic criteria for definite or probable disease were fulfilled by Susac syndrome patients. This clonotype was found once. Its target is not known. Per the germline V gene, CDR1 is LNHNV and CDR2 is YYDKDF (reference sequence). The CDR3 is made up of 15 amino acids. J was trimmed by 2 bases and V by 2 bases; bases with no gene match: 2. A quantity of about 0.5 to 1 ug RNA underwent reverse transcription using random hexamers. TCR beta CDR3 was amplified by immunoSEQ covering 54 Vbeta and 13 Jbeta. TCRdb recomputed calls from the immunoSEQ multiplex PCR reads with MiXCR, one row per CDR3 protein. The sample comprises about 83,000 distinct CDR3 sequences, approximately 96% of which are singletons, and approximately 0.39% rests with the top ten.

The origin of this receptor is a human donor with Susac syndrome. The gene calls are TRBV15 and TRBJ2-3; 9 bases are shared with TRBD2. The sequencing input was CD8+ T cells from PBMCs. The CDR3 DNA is TGTGCCACCAGCAGACTAGCGGGAAACACAGATACGCAGTATTTT. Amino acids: CATSRLAGNTDTQYF.